This entry lists 20 T cell receptor beta chains sequenced from one sample in a study of blood T cells in healthy people across ages. For the second PCR, which ran for about 7 to 11 cycles, a sample-barcoded 5' primer and a J-beta primer mix were used. TCRdb used MiXCR to reprocess the 5' RACE reads, holding one entry per CDR3 protein. This sample has about 580,000 distinct CDR3 sequences, with roughly 48% found just once. The specimen was blood. These receptors were obtained from a man aged 80 or over in good health.

This sequence joins TRBV20-1 and TRBJ2-2; D is perhaps TRBD2 (6 bases). CDR1 DFQATT and CDR2 SNEGSKA come from the germline V gene (reference sequence). CDR3 length: 18 residues. Trimming removed 4 bases at V and 1 base at J, with 22 bases between. This CDR3 is CSANKGVPSDLNTGELFF. The CDR3 nucleotides read TGCAGTGCTAATAAAGGAGTCCCTAGCGATCTGAACACCGGGGAGCTGTTTTTT.

The chain combines TRBV6-5 with TRBJ2-3; D is perhaps TRBD2 (5 bases). CDR1 is MNHEY and CDR2 is SVGAGI in the germline V gene. With 2 bases removed from V and 1 base from J, the gap between germline ends came to 13 bases. The CDR3 is 16 residues long. The CDR3 sequence is CASSYTREWGTDTQYF. The CDR3 coding sequence is TGTGCCAGCAGTTACACGAGGGAGTGGGGCACAGATACGCAGTATTTT.

V gene TRBV7-3 combines with J gene TRBJ1-1; no clear D. V dropped 4 bases and J dropped 4 bases, with 13 bases sitting between them. The CDR3 runs to 14 residues. Per germline, CDR1 SGHTA and CDR2 FQGTGA. The CDR3 coding sequence is TGTGCCAGCAGCTCCTCGGGGTGGGGCACTGAAGCTTTCTTT. This encodes CASSSSGWGTEAFF.

This chain uses TRBV7-9 with TRBJ2-3; D is perhaps TRBD1 or TRBD2 (5 bases each). This CDR3 is 15 amino acids long. V was cut by 1 base and J by 4 bases, with 12 bases left in between. Germline V gene data show CDR1 as SEHNR and CDR2 as FQNEAQ (reference sequence). The CDR3 nucleotides are TGTGCCAGCAGCTTAGATGGGGGAGTCGCAGATACGCAGTATTTT. This encodes CASSLDGGVADTQYF.

This clonotype was counted at least ten times. The chain joins TRBV6-6 to TRBJ2-1; D is possibly TRBD2 (5 bases). CDR3 length: 15 amino acids. Germline V gene lookup returns CDR1 MNHNY and CDR2 SVGAGI (reference sequence). The V and J ends lost 6 bases and 6 bases respectively, with 18 bases between them. CDR3 in amino acids: CASSRLAGGVNEQFF. In DNA, the CDR3 is TGTGCCAGCAGCCGCCTAGCAGGAGGTGTCAATGAGCAGTTCTTC.

V gene TRBV2 combines with J gene TRBJ2-5, with D unresolved. TRBJ2-7 matches the DNA end more closely, so the J call is doubtful. This CDR3 is 14 amino acids long. Germline values: CDR1 SNHLY, CDR2 FYNNEI. CDR3 region: CASSIGRLIYEQYF. The CDR3 DNA sequence: TGTGCCAGCAGTATCGGCAGGCTAATCTACGAGCAGTACTTC.

The chain couples TRBV7-2 to TRBJ2-3, with 7 positions matching TRBD1. The CDR3 has 15 amino acids. The junction had 4 bases not matched to a gene; V was cut back by 0 bases and J by 4 bases. The germline V gene encodes CDR1 SGHTA and CDR2 FQGNSA. The CDR3 region has the DNA TGTGCCAGCAGCTTAGCCGGGACAGATCCAGATACGCAGTATTTT. Protein sequence: CASSLAGTDPDTQYF. The variable domain in full, with the rest retrieved from reference TRBV7-2 and TRBJ2-3, is GAGVSQSPSNKVTEKGKDVELRCDPISGHTALYWYRQSLGQGLEFLIYFQGNSAPDKSGLPSDRFSAERTGGSVSTLTIQRTQQEDSAVYLCASSLAGTDPDTQYFGPGTRLTVL.

This clonotype was recorded once. The chain combines TRBV20-1 with TRBJ2-7, with a weak D call TRBD2 (7 bases). With the DNA end fitting TRBJ2-5 better, the J assignment may be wrong. The CDR3 covers 16 residues. Germline V gene lookup returns CDR1 DFQATT and CDR2 SNEGSKA (reference sequence). The CDR3 DNA sequence: TGCAGTGCTCAAGGGGGGAGGGCCTCGGCGGAGGAGACCCAGTACTTC. Its protein is CSAQGGRASAEETQYF.

The gene calls are TRBV25-1 and TRBJ2-7, with TRBD2 as a possible D gene (7 bases). The closer fit of TRBJ2-5 to the DNA end suggests the J call may be wrong. The CDR3 contains 14 residues. CDR1 is MGHDK, CDR2 SYGVNS, per germline. For the CDR3, the DNA is TGTGCCAGCAGTGAATACGGGGGGCCGGAGACCCAGTACTTC. Amino acid sequence: CASSEYGGPETQYF.

The sample holds many counts of this clonotype. The V and J genes are TRBV6-6 and TRBJ2-7; no clear D gene. The CDR3 consists of 14 residues. Per the germline V gene, CDR1 is MNHNY and CDR2 is SVGAGI (reference sequence). V lost 6 bases and J 4 bases, leaving 16 bases between the germline ends. The chain's CDR3 is CASSLSGVGYEQYF. In DNA, the CDR3 is TGTGCCAGCAGCCTAAGTGGAGTCGGATACGAGCAGTACTTC.

Remarks on this clonotype: One end of the junction does not line up with germline, which may come from a read error. The chain has TRBV2 and TRBJ2-3; D is undetermined. The germline V gene has CDR1 SNHLY and CDR2 FYNNEI. The CDR3 spans 13 residues. CDR3: CASLGGSTDAQYF. CDR3 DNA: TGTGCCAGCCTGGGCGGTAGCACAGATGCGCAGTATTTT.

The CDR3 is CASSLTSGGHTQYF. The DNA for the CDR3 is TGTGCCAGCAGCCTCACTAGCGGGGGGCATACGCAGTATTTT. The rearrangement uses TRBV12-3 or TRBV12-4 and TRBJ2-3, with 12 positions matching TRBD2. The ends lost 6 bases at V and 7 bases at J; junction bases unmatched: 5. The CDR3 covers 14 residues.

This clonotype was seen more than once but under ten times. V and J are TRBV10-2 and TRBJ2-1; 7 nucleotides line up with TRBD1. With V trimmed by 2 bases and J by 12 bases, 7 bases remained unmatched. CDR1 and CDR2 (germline): WSHSY, SAAADI. This CDR3 spans 13 amino acids. In DNA form, the CDR3 reads TGCGCCAGCAGTGAGCCCCCCGGGACAGCGCAGTTCTTC. Protein product: CASSEPPGTAQFF.

This clonotype was counted a single time. The chain has TRBV7-6 and TRBJ2-1, with a weak D call TRBD1 (6 bases). Gene TRBJ2-7 matches the end of the DNA better, so the J call may be wrong. Germline CDR1 SGHVS, CDR2 FNYEAQ. The CDR3 loop spans 14 amino acids. CDR3 region: CASSFQRQDNEQYF. The CDR3 nucleotides are TGTGCCAGCAGCTTCCAACGACAGGACAATGAGCAGTACTTC.

This clonotype has a handful of counts. The chain combines TRBV12-3 or TRBV12-4 with TRBJ1-5; D is unresolved. This CDR3 spans 12 amino acids. V lost 6 bases and J 6 bases, leaving 9 bases between the germline ends. For the CDR3, the DNA is TGTGCCAGCAGAGCCGCAGCTCAGCCCCAGCATTTT. It specifies CASRAAAQPQHF.

The chain has TRBV20-1 and TRBJ2-5; TRBD2 agrees at 9 bases. CDR3 length: 13 amino acids. Germline CDR1 is DFQATT and CDR2 is SNEGSKA (reference sequence). V lost 5 bases to trimming and J lost 3 bases; unmatched junction nucleotides: 4. The CDR3 bases are TGCAGTGCTCTGACTAGCGGTGAAGAGACCCAGTACTTC. Amino acids: CSALTSGEETQYF.

The chain joins TRBV20-1 to TRBJ2-5; 11 nucleotides agree with TRBD2. The CDR3 runs to 15 residues. V dropped 3 bases and J dropped 11; count of bases not matched to a gene: 14. Germline CDR1 reads DFQATT; CDR2 reads SNEGSKA (reference sequence). CDR3 DNA: TGCAGTGCTAGCACGGGACTAGCGGTCTACAATGAGCAGTACTTC. Translation: CSASTGLAVYNEQYF.

The CDR3 nucleotides read TGTGCCAGCAGTCCTCCTGGGGCCACAGGGGCTGAAGCTTTCTTT. It yields the protein CASSPPGATGAEAFF. The chain joins TRBV6-6 to TRBJ1-1; 7 bases map to TRBD1. In germline, CDR1 is MNHNY, CDR2 SVGAGI (reference sequence). CDR3 size: 15 residues. V was clipped by 5 bases and J by 6 bases; unmatched bases: 12.

V gene TRBV7-9 combines with J gene TRBJ2-1; 12 positions match TRBD2. From germline, CDR1 is SEHNR and CDR2 FQNEAQ (reference sequence). The CDR3 extends over 19 amino acids. Losses at the gene ends were 0 bases for V and 0 bases for J; bases not matched to a gene: 6. The CDR3 protein is CASSLATSGSTSSYNEQFF. In nucleotides, the CDR3 is TGTGCCAGCAGCTTAGCGACTAGCGGGAGCACCAGCTCCTACAATGAGCAGTTCTTC.

This clonotype was detected only a few times. J is TRBJ2-7 and V is TRBV20-1, with a weak D call TRBD2 (5 bases). The CDR3 length is 12 residues. Germline V lookup: CDR1 DFQATT, CDR2 SNEGSKA (reference sequence). V lost 6 bases and J 2 bases, leaving 11 bases between the germline ends. In DNA form, the CDR3 reads TGCAGTGCGGAGGCCCGGGCCTACGAGCAGTACTTC. The encoded protein is CSAEARAYEQYF.